These T cell receptor beta chains were read from a single sample in a study of blood T cell repertoires in COVID-19. Some clones are missing from TCRdb's copy, which holds only in-frame ones; the method was immunoSEQ multiplex PCR. The sample records a few hundred thousand clones, 85% to 90% being singletons. What was sequenced was peripheral blood. These receptors all stem from a woman aged 45-65 years with COVID-19, enrolled during active disease. Both conserved end residues are part of each CDR3. The D gene is left open where the match is weak. The listing skips clone size in some rows; elsewhere it reads once, few, many or a size class.

TRBJ1-6	TRBD1	-	TRBV19	TGTGCCAGTCGATACGGGACAGGGGACGATTCACCCCTCCACTTT	CASRYGTGDDSPLHF
TRBJ2-5	-	-	TRBV5-1	TGCGCCAGCAACCGCATACGAAGCGGACAAGAGACCCAGTACTTC	CASNRIRSGQETQYF
TRBJ1-1	TRBD1	-	TRBV5-5	TGTGCCAGCAGCCAAACAGGGGCGGCCACTGAAGCTTTCTTT	CASSQTGAATEAFF
TRBJ2-1	TRBD2	-	TRBV6-2/TRBV6-3	TGTGCCAGCAGTTACTGGGGACTAGCGGGAGTGGGGGCTAATGAGCAGTTCTTC	CASSYWGLAGVGANEQFF
TRBJ1-1	-	-	TRBV6-5	TGTGCCAGCAGTTACTCGGGCTACAGGAGGGACACTGAAGCTTTCTTT	CASSYSGYRRDTEAFF
TRBJ1-1	TRBD1	-	TRBV6-5	TGTGCCAGTGACCGGGACAGGGCGGAAGCTTTCTTT	CASDRDRAEAFF
TRBJ1-1	TRBD1	-	TRBV30	TGTGCCTGGACCGGGACAGCCAGATTGAACACTGAAGCTTTCTTT	CAWTGTARLNTEAFF
TRBJ1-5	-	-	TRBV19	TGTGCCAGTACCCCAACCCGGGGATTGCGCAATCAGCCCCAGCATTTT	CASTPTRGLRNQPQHF
TRBJ2-2	TRBD1	once	TRBV30	TGTGCCTGGAGTGACAGGGGGCTGGACACCGGGGAGCTGTTTTTT	CAWSDRGLDTGELFF
TRBJ2-7	TRBD2	-	TRBV3-1/TRBV3-2	TGTGCCAGCAGCCAAAATCCGGGACTAGCGGGAGGGGTAACCTACGAGCAGTACTTC	CASSQNPGLAGGVTYEQYF
TRBJ2-1	TRBD1	-	TRBV10-3	TGTGCCATCAGTGAGAGGGACAGGGGCCATTATGAGCAGTTCTTC	CAISERDRGHYEQFF
TRBJ2-1	TRBD2	-	TRBV18	TGTGCCAGCTCACCGCGACTAGCGGGTGAGTACAATGAGCAGTTCTTC	CASSPRLAGEYNEQFF
TRBJ1-4	TRBD1	-	TRBV19	TGTGCCAGTAGTATGACAGGGCGTGATACAACTAATGAAAAACTGTTTTTT	CASSMTGRDTTNEKLFF
TRBJ2-7	-	-	TRBV28	TGTGCCAGCAGTCCGCAGCCGGGACAAAGGTACGAGCAGTACTTC	CASSPQPGQRYEQYF
TRBJ2-3	TRBD2	-	TRBV4-1	TGCGCCAGCAGCCAAGTTTATTCTAGCGGGAGAATCACAGATACGCAGTATTTT	CASSQVYSSGRITDTQYF
TRBJ2-1	TRBD1	-	TRBV5-1	TGCGCCAGCAGCTTGGAGGGGGCGTCCTACAATGAGCAGTTCTTC	CASSLEGASYNEQFF
TRBJ1-2	-	-	TRBV28	TGTGCCAGCAGTTACAGTGCCTTAGAAACTAACTATGGCTACACCTTC	CASSYSALETNYGYTF
TRBJ1-6	TRBD1	few	TRBV5-6	TGTGCCAGCAGCCGGACAGGGGTTAATTCACCCCTCCACTTT	CASSRTGVNSPLHF
TRBJ2-3	TRBD2	-	TRBV7-9	TGTGCCAGCAGCTTAGGTATTAGCGGGAGCACAGATACGCAGTATTTT	CASSLGISGSTDTQYF